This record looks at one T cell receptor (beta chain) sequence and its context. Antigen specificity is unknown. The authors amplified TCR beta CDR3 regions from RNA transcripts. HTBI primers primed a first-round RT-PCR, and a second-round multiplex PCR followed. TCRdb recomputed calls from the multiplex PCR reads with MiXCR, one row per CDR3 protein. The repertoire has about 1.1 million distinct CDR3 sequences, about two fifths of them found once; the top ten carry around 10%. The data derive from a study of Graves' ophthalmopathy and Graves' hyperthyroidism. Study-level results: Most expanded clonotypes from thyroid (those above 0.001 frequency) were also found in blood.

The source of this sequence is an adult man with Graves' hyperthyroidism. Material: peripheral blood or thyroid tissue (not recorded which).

The DNA for the CDR3 is TGCGCCAGCAGTTCTACCACAGGGGCTGGAAACACCATATATTTT. This codes for CASSSTTGAGNTIYF. This chain uses TRBV10-1 with TRBJ1-3, with 7 bases lining up with TRBD1. Germline lookup yields CDR1 WNHNN and CDR2 SYGVQD (reference sequence). The CDR3 loop spans 15 amino acids. V trimming: 5 bases; J trimming: 2 bases; junction bases outside the gene matches: 6.